The rows below give T cell receptor beta chains drawn from one sample of a study of T cell responses to AZD1222 COVID-19 vaccine. TCRdb's copy holds only in-frame clones and misses some; the assay was immunoSEQ multiplex PCR. The sample yields about 120,000 clones, roughly nine tenths seen once. The source was peripheral blood, collected on day 0 of AZD1222 vaccination. These TCRs come from an adult in good health. CDR3s include the opening cysteine and the closing phenylalanine or tryptophan. A D gene is named only where the DNA matches it firmly. Not every row has a clone size; where given, it reads once, few, many or a size class.

V gene: TRBV5-1
clone size: -
D gene: -
J gene: TRBJ2-7
CDR3 DNA: TGCGCCAGCAGCTTGGTTCGTGGATACGAGCAGTACTTC
CDR3 protein: CASSLVRGYEQYF

V gene: TRBV7-9
clone size: -
D gene: TRBD2
J gene: TRBJ2-5
CDR3 DNA: TGTGCCAGCAGCTTCCGTCCGGGGGGATACCACCAAGAGACCCAGTACTTC
CDR3 protein: CASSFRPGGYHQETQYF

V gene: TRBV9
clone size: once
D gene: -
J gene: TRBJ2-3
CDR3 DNA: TGTGCCAGCAGCGTACACGGGGGCACAGATACGCAGTATTTT
CDR3 protein: CASSVHGGTDTQYF

V gene: TRBV2
clone size: -
D gene: -
J gene: TRBJ1-1
CDR3 DNA: TGTGCCACCCGGTCGAAGGAGTCTGAAGCTTTCTTT
CDR3 protein: CATRSKESEAFF

V gene: TRBV6-5
clone size: -
D gene: -
J gene: TRBJ1-5
CDR3 DNA: TGTGCCAGCAGTCCTTTTTCTGGTACGCAGCATTTT
CDR3 protein: CASSPFSGTQHF

V gene: TRBV7-9
clone size: -
D gene: -
J gene: TRBJ1-3
CDR3 DNA: TGTGCCAGCAAACTAAACCTCGGAAACACCATATATTTT
CDR3 protein: CASKLNLGNTIYF

V gene: TRBV3-1/TRBV3-2
clone size: few
D gene: -
J gene: TRBJ2-1
CDR3 DNA: TGTGCCAGCAGCCAAGCCAACCGGTGGAGGGACTACAATGAGCAGTTCTTC
CDR3 protein: CASSQANRWRDYNEQFF

V gene: TRBV27
clone size: -
D gene: TRBD2
J gene: TRBJ2-1
CDR3 DNA: TGTGCCAGCAGTTTCCTGACTAGCGGGAGGGCCGATGAGCAGTTCTTC
CDR3 protein: CASSFLTSGRADEQFF

V gene: TRBV18
clone size: -
D gene: -
J gene: TRBJ1-1
CDR3 DNA: TGTGCCAGCTCACCTGGAAGTGGCCTGGGCACTGAAGCTTTCTTT
CDR3 protein: CASSPGSGLGTEAFF

V gene: TRBV29-1
clone size: -
D gene: -
J gene: TRBJ2-3
CDR3 DNA: TGCAGCGCCGATACCGGGACCGACACAGATACGCAGTATTTT
CDR3 protein: CSADTGTDTDTQYF

V gene: TRBV19
clone size: -
D gene: -
J gene: TRBJ1-5
CDR3 DNA: TGTGCCAGTAGTCTCTCGACAGGAGATCAGCCCCAGCATTTT
CDR3 protein: CASSLSTGDQPQHF

V gene: TRBV21-1
clone size: few
D gene: -
J gene: TRBJ1-5
CDR3 DNA: TGTGCCAGCAGCAAAGTTCGAGAGGAAAATCAGCCCCAGCATTTT
CDR3 protein: CASSKVREENQPQHF

V gene: TRBV9
clone size: -
D gene: TRBD1
J gene: TRBJ1-2
CDR3 DNA: TGTGCCAGCACCCAGGGGGGGGAAAACTATGGCTACACCTTC
CDR3 protein: CASTQGGENYGYTF

V gene: TRBV7-9
clone size: -
D gene: -
J gene: TRBJ1-2
CDR3 DNA: TGTGCCAGCAGCTTAGGAGATGGCTACACCTTC
CDR3 protein: CASSLGDGYTF

V gene: TRBV18
clone size: -
D gene: TRBD2
J gene: TRBJ2-2
CDR3 DNA: TGTGCCAGCTCACCACTACCTAGCGGTTACACCGGGGAGCTGTTTTTT
CDR3 protein: CASSPLPSGYTGELFF

V gene: TRBV15
clone size: -
D gene: TRBD2
J gene: TRBJ2-3
CDR3 DNA: TGTGCCACCAGGGTAGCGGGAGAGTCTCGGGAGAAGGTGTATACGCAGTATTTT
CDR3 protein: CATRVAGESREKVYTQYF

V gene: TRBV28
clone size: -
D gene: TRBD1
J gene: TRBJ1-2
CDR3 DNA: TGTGCCAGCAGGACACCGGGACAGGGGGCGAGCTATGGCTACACCTTC
CDR3 protein: CASRTPGQGASYGYTF

V gene: TRBV11-3
clone size: -
D gene: -
J gene: TRBJ1-1
CDR3 DNA: TGTGCCAGCAGCTTAGGTGGCAGTATTATGAACACTGAAGCTTTCTTT
CDR3 protein: CASSLGGSIMNTEAFF

V gene: TRBV18
clone size: once
D gene: -
J gene: TRBJ1-1
CDR3 DNA: TGTGCCAGCTCACCACAGCGTCCGGCTATGAACACTGAAGCTTTCTTT
CDR3 protein: CASSPQRPAMNTEAFF

V gene: TRBV28
clone size: -
D gene: -
J gene: TRBJ2-7
CDR3 DNA: TGTGCCAGCAGTTTATGGTTTAGGTCGGGGTGGGGAATAGGGCAGTACTTC
CDR3 protein: CASSLWFRSGWGIGQYF

V gene: TRBV7-8
clone size: -
D gene: -
J gene: TRBJ1-2
CDR3 DNA: TGTGCCAGCAGCTCCCCGAGGGGGGCAGCCACTAACTATGGCTACACCTTC
CDR3 protein: CASSSPRGAATNYGYTF

V gene: TRBV28
clone size: -
D gene: -
J gene: TRBJ1-5
CDR3 DNA: TGTGCCAGCAGTTTAACGGGTACGTACTGGCCCCAGCATTTT
CDR3 protein: CASSLTGTYWPQHF

V gene: TRBV15
clone size: -
D gene: -
J gene: TRBJ1-6
CDR3 DNA: TGTGCCACCAGCAGGGACTCACCCCTCCACTTT
CDR3 protein: CATSRDSPLHF

V gene: TRBV11-2
clone size: -
D gene: TRBD2
J gene: TRBJ2-4
CDR3 DNA: TGTGCCAGCAGCTCGACGCCACTGACTAGCGGGAGTGCCAAAAACATTCAGTACTTC
CDR3 protein: CASSSTPLTSGSAKNIQYF

V gene: TRBV27
clone size: -
D gene: -
J gene: TRBJ1-1
CDR3 DNA: TGTGCCAGCAGTTCGGGCACGTCGAACACTGAAGCTTTCTTT
CDR3 protein: CASSSGTSNTEAFF

V gene: TRBV5-6
clone size: -
D gene: TRBD1
J gene: TRBJ1-5
CDR3 DNA: TGTGCCAGCAGCTTAGTAAGGGGGCACGTTCAGCCCCAGCATTTT
CDR3 protein: CASSLVRGHVQPQHF

V gene: TRBV25-1
clone size: -
D gene: -
J gene: TRBJ1-1
CDR3 DNA: TGTGCCAGCAGTCCTCCATCCGAAGCTGAAGCTTTCTTT
CDR3 protein: CASSPPSEAEAFF

V gene: TRBV28
clone size: -
D gene: -
J gene: TRBJ1-3
CDR3 DNA: TGTGCCAGCAGTTTGGCCCGCCCCAACTCTGGAAACACCATATATTTT
CDR3 protein: CASSLARPNSGNTIYF

V gene: TRBV2
clone size: -
D gene: -
J gene: TRBJ1-2
CDR3 DNA: TGTGCCAGCAGACCTCCAAGCTATGGCTACACCTTC
CDR3 protein: CASRPPSYGYTF

V gene: TRBV5-6
clone size: -
D gene: -
J gene: TRBJ2-7
CDR3 DNA: TGTGCCAGCAGCTTGGGCGTGGGGGCCGAGCAGTACTTC
CDR3 protein: CASSLGVGAEQYF

V gene: TRBV6-5
clone size: -
D gene: TRBD1
J gene: TRBJ1-1
CDR3 DNA: TGTGCCAGCAGTTACCATAGGGACAGGGGTACTGAAGCTTTCTTT
CDR3 protein: CASSYHRDRGTEAFF

V gene: TRBV5-6
clone size: -
D gene: -
J gene: TRBJ2-1
CDR3 DNA: TGTGCCAGCAGCCTCGGGGCGAGTGAGCAGTTCTTC
CDR3 protein: CASSLGASEQFF

V gene: TRBV2
clone size: -
D gene: -
J gene: TRBJ1-5
CDR3 DNA: TGTGCCAGCAGTGGAGTAAGTCTAGGGCAGCCCCAGCATTTT
CDR3 protein: CASSGVSLGQPQHF

V gene: TRBV9
clone size: -
D gene: -
J gene: TRBJ2-7
CDR3 DNA: TGTGCCAGCAGCTTCCGGGACACCTCCTACGAGCAGTACTTC
CDR3 protein: CASSFRDTSYEQYF

V gene: TRBV12-3/TRBV12-4
clone size: -
D gene: -
J gene: TRBJ1-2
CDR3 DNA: TGTGCCAGCAGTTTTAGGGATGGGAGAGGCTACACCTTC
CDR3 protein: CASSFRDGRGYTF

V gene: TRBV5-1
clone size: -
D gene: TRBD1
J gene: TRBJ1-5
CDR3 DNA: TGCGCCAGCAGCTTAGGACAGGCCCAGCCCCAGCATTTT
CDR3 protein: CASSLGQAQPQHF

V gene: TRBV10-3
clone size: -
D gene: -
J gene: TRBJ2-3
CDR3 DNA: TGTGCCATCAGGGGGGGGCAGGGAAGGGATACGCAGTATTTT
CDR3 protein: CAIRGGQGRDTQYF

V gene: TRBV19
clone size: -
D gene: -
J gene: TRBJ1-3
CDR3 DNA: TGTGCCAGTAGACCAGGGGTTGCTGGAAACACCATATATTTT
CDR3 protein: CASRPGVAGNTIYF

V gene: TRBV6-7
clone size: -
D gene: TRBD1
J gene: TRBJ2-6
CDR3 DNA: TGTGCCAGCGGTCGCCGGGACAGGGACTCTGGGGCCAACGTCCTGACTTTC
CDR3 protein: CASGRRDRDSGANVLTF